This passage covers 16 T cell receptor beta chains from one sample sequenced in a study of blood T cell repertoires in COVID-19. Sequencing used immunoSEQ multiplex PCR; TCRdb keeps in-frame clones, though not all of them. The sample includes roughly 200,000 clones, over 75% seen only once; the top ten take about 14%. The sample taken for sequencing was peripheral blood. Source of these receptors: a man aged 50-59 years who had recovered from COVID-19.

This sequence joins TRBV5-6 and TRBJ2-3; TRBD1 might be the D (5 bases). V was clipped by 0 bases and J by 2 bases, with 16 bases between them. The CDR3 covers 17 residues. Germline V gene lookup returns CDR1 SGHDT and CDR2 YYEEEE. CDR3 nucleotides: TGTGCCAGCAGCTTGGGGACAACTTTTTTAAACACAGATACGCAGTATTTT. Its translation is CASSLGTTFLNTDTQYF.

The chain links TRBV5-6 to TRBJ1-2; 9 bases line up with TRBD1. Germline V gene sequence: CDR1 SGHDT, CDR2 YYEEEE. The CDR3 consists of 14 residues. V lost 4 bases to trimming and J lost 8 bases; unmatched junction nucleotides: 9. The CDR3 region has the DNA TGTGCCAGCAGCCCGGGACAGGGAAATAGCGGCTACACCTTC. It encodes CASSPGQGNSGYTF. Full variable domain (remainder filled in from reference TRBV5-6 and TRBJ1-2): DAGVTQSPTHLIKTRGQQVTLRCSPKSGHDTVSWYQQALGQGPQFIFQYYEEEERQRGNFPDRFSGHQFPNYSSELNVNALLLGDSALYLCASSPGQGNSGYTFGSGTRLTVV.

The chain couples TRBV6-5 to TRBJ2-1, with D perhaps matching TRBD1 (6 bases). The CDR3 totals 14 residues. V was trimmed by 4 bases and J by 3 bases, leaving 10 bases between them. Per germline, CDR1 MNHEY and CDR2 SVGAGI. The CDR3, as DNA: TGTGCCAGCAGTTTTGGACAGAACTACAATGAGCAGTTCTTC. This sequence encodes CASSFGQNYNEQFF.

J is TRBJ2-1 and V is TRBV2; weak D call: TRBD1 (5 bases). The germline CDR1 and CDR2 sequences are SNHLY and FYNNEI. Trimming removed 3 bases at V and 4 bases at J, with 16 bases between. CDR3 length: 16 residues. This chain's CDR3 is CASSDQGPSLYNEQFF. The CDR3 region has the DNA TGTGCCAGCAGTGATCAGGGCCCCAGTTTGTACAATGAGCAGTTCTTC.

In DNA, the CDR3 is TGTGCCAGCAGCGCCAGGGGGACAGGGGGTGCTAACTATGGCTACACCTTC. This encodes CASSARGTGGANYGYTF. The chain employs TRBV9 and TRBJ1-2, with TRBD1 identical over 11 bases. Germline loops: CDR1 SGDLS, CDR2 YYNGEE. V shed 3 bases and J 0 bases; nucleotides not matched to a gene: 7. The CDR3 loop spans 17 amino acids.

This chain connects TRBV7-9 to TRBJ2-3; a weak D match, TRBD2 (5 bases). This CDR3 comprises 12 residues. V was cut by 1 base and J by 7 bases, with 6 bases left in between. Germline V gene lookup returns CDR1 SEHNR and CDR2 FQNEAQ (reference sequence). The CDR3 DNA reads TGTGCCAGCAGCTTAGGAGGGTATACGCAGTATTTT. Translated, it gives CASSLGGYTQYF.

The genes are TRBV19 and TRBJ1-1, with TRBD1 as a possible D gene (5 bases). Trimming pared 6 bases from V and 0 bases from J, leaving 8 bases between. Germline-derived CDR1 and CDR2 are LNHDA and SQIVND (reference sequence). The CDR3 consists of 13 residues. The CDR3 is CASSQTVNTEAFF. The CDR3 region has the DNA TGTGCCAGTAGCCAGACAGTGAACACTGAAGCTTTCTTT. The full variable domain, its missing parts supplied by reference TRBV19 and TRBJ1-1, is DGGITQSPKYLFRKEGQNVTLSCEQNLNHDAMYWYRQDPGQGLRLIYYSQIVNDFQKGDIAEGYSVSREKKESFPLTVTSAQKNPTAFYLCASSQTVNTEAFFGQGTRLTVV.

The genes are TRBV18 and TRBJ1-1, with no clear D. Trimming shortened V by 3 bases and J by 7 bases, and 15 bases separated the two germline ends. There are 14 residues in the CDR3. CDR1 and CDR2 (germline): KGHSH, LQKENI. The CDR3 nucleotides read TGTGCCAGCTCACCGGTTGTTGAGGCTGGTGAAGCTTTCTTT. This codes for CASSPVVEAGEAFF.

CDR3 nucleotide sequence: TGTGCCAGCAGAAGGTGGGCAGCTACAGATACGCAGTATTTT. Protein product: CASRRWAATDTQYF. The V and J genes are TRBV6-5 and TRBJ2-3; D gene uncertain. Per the germline V gene, CDR1 is MNHEY and CDR2 is SVGAGI. V gave up 6 bases and J gave up 3 bases, with 13 bases separating them. The CDR3 extends over 14 amino acids.

This clone was recorded once. This sequence joins TRBV19 and TRBJ2-7; 8 positions match TRBD1. Germline CDR1 is LNHDA and CDR2 is SQIVND (reference sequence). The CDR3 extends over 16 amino acids. V shed 0 bases, J shed 6 bases, and the junction held 10 bases outside the gene matches. The CDR3 bases are TGTGCCAGTAGTATAGAAGGGGGCAGGGGGCGTCCCGAGCAGTACTTC. The encoded protein is CASSIEGGRGRPEQYF.

This clone was seen at least ten times. V usage is TRBV10-3 and J usage is TRBJ2-4; D possibly corresponds to TRBD2 (5 bases). Germline values: CDR1 ENHRY, CDR2 SYGVKD. The CDR3 is made up of 15 amino acids. V was pared by 9 bases and J by 2 bases, with 17 bases between. The CDR3 bases are TGTGCCATTTCTGATCCGGGGAAATCCAAAAACATTCAGTACTTC. Protein: CAISDPGKSKNIQYF.

Here the CDR3 DNA reads TGTGCCACCTTTAGCGGGAGTGGGACAGATACGCAGTATTTT. Encoded protein: CATFSGSGTDTQYF. The rearrangement links TRBV15 to TRBJ2-3; 9 bases are shared with TRBD2. The V segment lost 8 bases and the J segment 3 bases; nucleotides outside the gene matches: 6. The length of the CDR3 is 14 residues. CDR1 LNHNV and CDR2 YYDKDF come from the germline V gene (reference sequence).

The chain employs TRBV27 and TRBJ2-1; TRBD2 matches at 9 bases. CDR1 is MNHEY and CDR2 is SMNVEV in the germline V gene (reference sequence). The CDR3 totals 17 residues. V trimming: 3 bases; J trimming: 6 bases; junction bases outside the gene matches: 12. CDR3 amino acids: CASSLRVRREGSNEQFF. CDR3 bases: TGTGCCAGCAGTTTGAGAGTGAGGCGGGAGGGCTCCAATGAGCAGTTCTTC.

The gene calls are TRBV9 and TRBJ2-1; a possible D gene is TRBD1 (5 bases). V lost 0 bases to trimming and J lost 5 bases, with 12 bases between them. Germline CDR1 SGDLS, CDR2 YYNGEE. There are 15 residues in the CDR3. The CDR3 DNA sequence: TGTGCCAGCAGCGTAGCGTCAGGACAACACAATGAGCAGTTCTTC. As protein: CASSVASGQHNEQFF.

The chain joins TRBV5-1 to TRBJ1-1; D possibly corresponds to TRBD1 (6 bases). The V end lost 1 base, the J end lost 4 bases, and 20 bases lay between the germline ends. The CDR3 consists of 17 residues. Germline CDR1 reads SGHRS; CDR2 reads YFSETQ. The CDR3 sequence is CASSLLGNRVDSTEAFF. The CDR3 region has the DNA TGCGCCAGCAGCTTGCTAGGGAACAGGGTAGATAGCACTGAAGCTTTCTTT.

This clone was picked up a small number of times. CDR3 residues: CAISEVADTGELFF. The CDR3 bases are TGTGCCATCAGTGAGGTAGCGGACACCGGGGAGCTGTTTTTT. This chain uses TRBV10-3 with TRBJ2-2; perhaps TRBD2 as D (6 bases). The CDR3 runs to 14 residues. Trimming stripped 2 bases from V and 3 bases from J, with 7 bases between. Germline-derived CDR1 and CDR2 are ENHRY and SYGVKD.